The TCR beta chain described here comes from a study of T cell responses to AZD1222 COVID-19 vaccine. Only in-frame clones appear in the TCRdb table, and some are missing; sequencing was by immunoSEQ multiplex PCR. The table includes tens of thousands of clones, 89% detected once. CDR3 size: 9 residues. Germline V gene sequence: CDR1 GTSNPN, CDR2 SVGIG (reference sequence). The origin of this receptor is an adult who received the AZD1222 COVID-19 vaccine. The genes are TRBV30 and TRBJ2-1, with D unclear. This material consisted of peripheral blood, taken 28 days after the second AZD1222 dose. The CDR3 here is CYSYNEQFF. As DNA, the CDR3 is TGTTACTCCTACAATGAGCAGTTCTTC.